This TCR beta chain was obtained from a study of cytomegalovirus exposure and HLA in healthy donors. Study outcomes and limitations: Reported findings show TCR beta sequences accurately forecast HLA-A and HLA-B alleles in most subjects. The authors assumed roughly uniform sequencing depth across donors for presence/absence analyses.

The PCR employed 60 Vbeta primers together with 13 Jbeta primers. Clones were sequenced by immunoSEQ multiplex PCR, and TCRdb holds only the in-frame ones, with some missing. The table shows roughly 200,000 clones, with roughly 82% occurring only once. With respect to this clone: Its target is unknown.

The length of the CDR3 is 18 residues. Germline loops: CDR1 MDHEN, CDR2 SYDVKM. With 5 bases clipped from V and 0 bases from J, the junction kept 13 bases outside the gene matches. This receptor was identified in a woman aged 50 to 60 in good health and CMV-seronegative. The J gene is TRBJ1-3, the V gene TRBV28, with 7 bases lining up with TRBD1. The sequenced material came from PBMCs. The CDR3 nucleotides are TGTGCCAGCAGTACCCCAGGAGGAGGGGGCGTCTCTGGAAACACCATATATTTT. Encoded protein: CASSTPGGGGVSGNTIYF.